This T cell receptor beta chain was profiled in a study of technical replicates of blood from four donors. Trimming cost V 2 bases and J 5 bases; bases outside gene matches: 8. The germline V gene encodes CDR1 MNHNS and CDR2 SASEGT. This CDR3 is 16 amino acids long. Sequencing used immunoSEQ multiplex PCR; TCRdb keeps in-frame clones, though not all of them. The data hold approximately 75,000 clones, with approximately 97% observed a single time. The V call is TRBV6-1, the J call TRBJ2-3; 9 bases fit TRBD1. The sequencing input was T cells isolated from PBMCs. This TCR was recovered from a human donor in good health. For the CDR3, the DNA is TGTGCCAGCAGTGAAACAGGGGGCGATCTTGGAGATACGCAGTATTTT. This gives the protein CASSETGGDLGDTQYF.